This entry lists 22 T cell receptor beta chains sequenced from one sample in a study of blood T cell repertoires in COVID-19. Sequencing used immunoSEQ multiplex PCR; TCRdb keeps in-frame clones, though not all of them. The sample comprises about 470,000 clones, 75% to 90% of which are singletons, and 0.65% to 0.9% rests with the top ten. Sample: PBMCs or T cells enriched from blood (not recorded which). The receptors were sampled from a woman between 18 and 29 years old who had recovered from COVID-19.

The V gene is TRBV2, the J gene TRBJ1-5; D is perhaps TRBD1 (5 bases). Trimming pared 3 bases from V and 2 bases from J, leaving 14 bases between. The CDR3 totals 16 residues. Germline values: CDR1 SNHLY, CDR2 FYNNEI. CDR3 residues: CASSDTWRGGNQPQHF. As DNA, the CDR3 is TGTGCCAGCAGTGATACCTGGAGGGGAGGCAATCAGCCCCAGCATTTT.

Only one count was recorded for this clone. The chain is built from TRBV11-2 and TRBJ2-1; 12 bases are shared with TRBD2. The germline V gene has CDR1 SGHAT and CDR2 FQNNGV. This CDR3 spans 16 amino acids. V dropped 4 bases and J dropped 6; count of bases not matched to a gene: 7. The CDR3 region has the DNA TGTGCCAGCAGCTCCTACATGACTAGCGGGGGCAATGAGCAGTTCTTC. Amino acid sequence: CASSSYMTSGGNEQFF. Supplemented by reference TRBV11-2 and TRBJ2-1, the full variable domain reads EAGVAQSPRYKIIEKRQSVAFWCNPISGHATLYWYQQILGQGPKLLIQFQNNGVVDDSQLPKDRFSAERLKGVDSTLKIQPAKLEDSAVYLCASSSYMTSGGNEQFFGPGTRLTVL.

The genes are TRBV11-2 and TRBJ2-3; D may be TRBD1 (6 bases). Germline-derived CDR1 and CDR2 are SGHAT and FQNNGV. The ends were cut back, 3 bases at V and 2 bases at J, with 12 bases in the middle. The CDR3 runs 15 residues. Here the CDR3 DNA reads TGTGCCAGCAGCTTCAGGGGCCGTAACACAGATACGCAGTATTTT. It yields the protein CASSFRGRNTDTQYF. Full variable domain (missing parts from reference TRBV11-2 and TRBJ2-3): EAGVAQSPRYKIIEKRQSVAFWCNPISGHATLYWYQQILGQGPKLLIQFQNNGVVDDSQLPKDRFSAERLKGVDSTLKIQPAKLEDSAVYLCASSFRGRNTDTQYFGPGTRLTVL.

V gene TRBV5-1 combines with J gene TRBJ2-7; TRBD1 might be the D (6 bases). Trimming pared 1 base from V and 4 bases from J, leaving 9 bases between. Germline V CDR1 and CDR2: SGHRS, YFSETQ. CDR3 length equals 13 residues. The CDR3 loop reads CASSLSGQYEQYF. Here the CDR3 DNA reads TGCGCCAGCAGCTTGTCCGGACAGTACGAGCAGTACTTC.

This chain connects TRBV10-3 to TRBJ2-1, with TRBD2 as a possible D gene (7 bases). The V gene's germline CDR1 is ENHRY and CDR2 SYGVKD. Trimming took 4 bases from V and 10 from J, leaving 20 bases between them. This CDR3 is 15 amino acids long. The DNA of the CDR3 is TGTGCCATCAGTGTTCAACTAGGGGGGGTAATAGAGCAGTTCTTC. Translating gives CAISVQLGGVIEQFF.

This clone was observed a handful of times. This chain connects TRBV30 to TRBJ2-5, with D uncertain. Trimming removed 0 bases from V and 4 bases from J, with 9 bases in between. The length of the CDR3 is 13 residues. CDR1 is GTSNPN, CDR2 SVGIG, per germline (reference sequence). CDR3 DNA sequence: TGTGCCTGGAGTGTTTACCCAGGAGAGACCCAGTACTTC. Its translation is CAWSVYPGETQYF.

This chain links TRBV2 with TRBJ1-2, with 7 bases lining up with TRBD1. CDR3 size: 13 residues. The V segment lost 2 bases and the J segment 6 bases; nucleotides outside the gene matches: 3. Germline assignment: CDR1 SNHLY and CDR2 FYNNEI. CDR3 DNA sequence: TGTGCCAGCAGTGAACGTAGGGGGCATGGCTACACCTTC. Its protein is CASSERRGHGYTF.

The chain carries TRBV2 and TRBJ1-2; 7 nucleotides align to TRBD1. The CDR3 length is 15 residues. V lost 1 base, J lost 7 bases, and 9 bases stayed unmatched. Looked up from germline, CDR1 is SNHLY and CDR2 is FYNNEI. CDR3 coding DNA: TGTGCCAGCAGTGAAGTTGTGTCCAGGGGGAGTGGCTACACCTTC. Its translation: CASSEVVSRGSGYTF.

J is TRBJ2-2 and V is TRBV24-1; 8 bases map to TRBD1. Per germline, CDR1 KGHDR and CDR2 SFDVKD. V shed 3 bases, J shed 1 base, and the junction held 3 bases outside the gene matches. The CDR3 runs 16 residues. The CDR3 sequence is CATSDQGAVNTGELFF. CDR3 in DNA: TGTGCCACCAGTGATCAGGGGGCAGTGAACACCGGGGAGCTGTTTTTT.

The rearrangement uses TRBV6-5 and TRBJ2-1, with 8 bases identical to TRBD1. Germline assignment: CDR1 MNHEY and CDR2 SVGAGI. The CDR3 length is 15 residues. After removal of 2 bases from V and 0 bases from J, the junction contained 0 bases not matched to a gene. As DNA, the CDR3 is TGTGCCAGCAGTTACGGGACAGGCTCCTACAATGAGCAGTTCTTC. This translates into CASSYGTGSYNEQFF.

The rearrangement links TRBV18 to TRBJ1-6; no clear D. Germline V gene sequence: CDR1 KGHSH, CDR2 LQKENI. The V gene lost 3 bases and the J gene lost 7 bases, with 7 bases spanning the gap. The CDR3 runs to 13 residues. Here the CDR3 reads CASSPPTNSPLHF. For the CDR3, the DNA is TGTGCCAGCTCACCCCCTACCAATTCACCCCTCCACTTT.

This chain connects TRBV7-8 to TRBJ1-6; D uncertain. Germline V gene sequence: CDR1 SGHVS, CDR2 FQNEAQ. This CDR3 has 15 residues. Trimming removed 0 bases at V and 9 bases at J, with 12 bases between. DNA for the CDR3: TGTGCCAGCAGCTTAGCGAAGGTATCGGGTTCACCCCTCCACTTT. Translating it yields CASSLAKVSGSPLHF.

The genes are TRBV10-3 and TRBJ1-1; perhaps TRBD1 as D (5 bases). This CDR3 is 15 amino acids long. Trimming pared 3 bases from V and 0 bases from J, leaving 11 bases between. Germline V CDR1 and CDR2: ENHRY, SYGVKD. CDR3 amino acids: CAISDPRGLNTEAFF. CDR3 sequence (DNA): TGTGCCATCAGTGACCCCCGGGGGTTGAACACTGAAGCTTTCTTT.

V and J are TRBV25-1 and TRBJ2-3; a weak D match, TRBD2 (6 bases). Between the trimmed V and J ends, which lost 7 bases and 2 bases, there was a span of 22 bases. There are 17 residues in the CDR3. Germline lookup yields CDR1 MGHDK and CDR2 SYGVNS. The chain's CDR3 is CASTLTYRGMITDTQYF. As DNA, the CDR3 is TGTGCCAGCACCCTTACTTATCGGGGGATGATCACAGATACGCAGTATTTT.

This clone was recorded only once. The V call is TRBV30, the J call TRBJ1-5; a weak D match, TRBD1 (6 bases). V dropped 1 base and J dropped 6 bases, with 25 bases sitting between them. In germline, CDR1 is GTSNPN, CDR2 SVGIG (reference sequence). The CDR3 totals 18 residues. The DNA for the CDR3 is TGTGCCTGGAGTGGGCACAGGGCGACCCAACCTCTCGGTCAGCCCCAGCATTTT. The encoded protein is CAWSGHRATQPLGQPQHF.

The rearrangement uses TRBV5-8 and TRBJ1-1; 9 bases line up with TRBD1. This CDR3 comprises 16 residues. V lost 2 bases to trimming and J lost 5 bases; unmatched junction nucleotides: 10. Per the germline V gene, CDR1 is SGHTS and CDR2 is YDEGEE. The CDR3 is CASSFLSGTGRTEAFF. CDR3 DNA: TGTGCCAGCAGCTTTTTGTCCGGGACAGGGAGGACTGAAGCTTTCTTT.

There are many counts of this clone. The chain has TRBV4-1 and TRBJ2-7; 9 bases map to TRBD1. The CDR3 has 15 amino acids. Germline assignment: CDR1 MGHRA and CDR2 YSYEKL. With 3 bases clipped from V and 4 bases from J, the junction kept 7 bases outside the gene matches. CDR3 loop: CASSHPGTGTYEQYF. CDR3 nucleotide sequence: TGCGCCAGCAGCCACCCCGGGACAGGGACTTACGAGCAGTACTTC.

This rearrangement joins TRBV11-1 to TRBJ2-7; the match to TRBD2 covers 7 bases. The CDR3 covers 15 residues. Trimming took 7 bases from V and 2 from J; bases not matched to a gene: 11. Germline CDR1 reads SGHAT; CDR2 reads FQDESV (reference sequence). The CDR3 region is CASTPSWGGTYEQYF. The CDR3 coding sequence is TGTGCCAGCACCCCAAGTTGGGGGGGTACCTACGAGCAGTACTTC.

The V call is TRBV7-2, the J call TRBJ2-5; 9 nucleotides align to TRBD1. CDR1 is SGHTA, CDR2 FQGNSA, per germline. The CDR3 loop spans 15 amino acids. J lost 5 bases, V lost 2 bases, and 6 bases had no gene match. The CDR3 DNA reads as TGTGCCAGCAGCTTAATAACAGGGGGCCGGGAGACCCAGTACTTC. As protein: CASSLITGGRETQYF.

The gene calls are TRBV4-2 and TRBJ2-2; 10 positions match TRBD2. The CDR3 has 18 amino acids. The germline gives CDR1 LGHNA, CDR2 YNFKEQ. V lost 4 bases to trimming and J lost 6 bases; unmatched junction nucleotides: 14. CDR3 nucleotide sequence: TGTGCCAGCAGCCCTCGGGTTCTAGCGGGGGAATTCCCCGGGGAGCTGTTTTTT. This codes for CASSPRVLAGEFPGELFF.

The chain combines TRBV6-4 with TRBJ1-2; D is possibly TRBD1 (6 bases). Trimming cost V 5 bases and J 4 bases, with 11 bases left between them. There are 13 residues in the CDR3. CDR1 and CDR2 (germline): MRHNA, SNTAGT. The CDR3 loop reads CASSPGGSYGYTF. In nucleotides, the CDR3 is TGTGCCAGCAGTCCGGGGGGCTCCTATGGCTACACCTTC.

J is TRBJ2-4 and V is TRBV30, with 8 bases fitting TRBD1. The V segment lost 3 bases and the J segment 2 bases; nucleotides outside the gene matches: 3. Germline assignment: CDR1 GTSNPN and CDR2 SVGIG (reference sequence). The CDR3 is made up of 14 amino acids. For the CDR3, the DNA is TGTGCCTGGAGCCGGACAGGGTCCAAAAACATTCAGTACTTC. This gives the protein CAWSRTGSKNIQYF.